What follows are 20 T cell receptor beta chains derived from one specimen sequenced in a study of spatial heterogeneity in lung cancer. Time point specified: blood at routine non-recurrence follow-up after resection. Whole RNA came from tumor, nontumor lung or frozen PBMC and was sequenced without being sorted. TCRdb passed the 5' RACE reads through MiXCR, listing each CDR3 protein once. In the table there are about 120,000 distinct CDR3 sequences, roughly an eighth of which are singletons. The source was PBMCs, collected at follow-up. Every receptor here comes from a male donor with early-stage non-small cell lung cancer.

The chain carries TRBV5-4 and TRBJ2-5, with 14 bases identical to TRBD2. Germline CDR1 SGHNT, CDR2 YYREEE (reference sequence). CDR3 length: 15 residues. After removal of 6 bases from V and 5 bases from J, the junction contained 6 bases not matched to a gene. CDR3 bases: TGTGCCAGCATGACTAGCGGGGGGGCCGGGGAGACCCAGTACTTC. Translated: CASMTSGGAGETQYF. Complete variable domain (other parts from reference TRBV5-4 and TRBJ2-5): ETGVTQSPTHLIKTRGQQVTLRCSSQSGHNTVSWYQQALGQGPQFIFQYYREEENGRGNFPPRFSGLQFPNYSSELNVNALELDDSALYLCASMTSGGAGETQYFGPGTRLLVL.

This clonotype rates as medium-sized. The CDR3 DNA is TGTGCCAGCAGTTATACAGGGGGCAATCAGCCCCAGCATTTT. This codes for CASSYTGGNQPQHF. The rearrangement joins TRBV6-2 or TRBV6-3 to TRBJ1-5; TRBD1 matches 7 bases. There are 14 residues in the CDR3. The junction had 1 base not matched to a gene; V was cut back by 3 bases and J by 2 bases. Germline V gene lookup returns CDR1 MNHEY and CDR2 SVGEGT.

The gene calls are TRBV2 and TRBJ1-1; a weak D match, TRBD1 (5 bases). The CDR3 loop spans 13 amino acids. In germline, CDR1 is SNHLY, CDR2 FYNNEI. Trimming left V 4 bases short and J 4 bases short, with 10 bases between. CDR3 region: CASSAGRGTEAFF. Here the CDR3 DNA reads TGTGCCAGCAGTGCGGGGCGCGGCACTGAAGCTTTCTTT.

This clonotype was seen only a few times. This chain uses TRBV25-1 with TRBJ2-7; 10 bases align to TRBD2. The V gene's germline CDR1 is MGHDK and CDR2 SYGVNS. V lost 4 bases to trimming and J lost 3 bases; unmatched junction nucleotides: 6. The CDR3 runs to 15 residues. CDR3 in DNA: TGTGCCAGCAGTGGAACTAGCGGGGCATACTACGAGCAGTACTTC. Translation gives CASSGTSGAYYEQYF.

This clonotype was recorded at least ten times. The chain links TRBV10-3 to TRBJ2-7; D gene unclear. Per germline, CDR1 ENHRY and CDR2 SYGVKD. The germline V and J ends were trimmed by 6 bases and 8 bases, with 14 bases remaining between them. The CDR3 has 12 residues. CDR3 loop: CAIRDLTSQQYF. The CDR3 region has the DNA TGTGCCATCAGGGACCTTACGTCTCAGCAGTACTTC.

The sample holds a few counts of this clonotype. The chain couples TRBV7-3 to TRBJ2-3; TRBD1 matches 8 bases. The CDR3 is made up of 15 amino acids. Germline lookup yields CDR1 SGHTA and CDR2 FQGTGA. V gave up 2 bases and J gave up 0 bases; unmatched junction bases: 1. CDR3 loop: CASSLGQGSTDTQYF. The CDR3 bases are TGTGCCAGCAGCTTAGGACAGGGTAGCACAGATACGCAGTATTTT.

V gene TRBV18 combines with J gene TRBJ2-5, with D perhaps TRBD1 (8 bases). Between the trimmed V and J ends, which lost 0 bases and 4 bases, there was a span of 12 bases. The CDR3 sequence is 15 residues long. The germline CDR1 and CDR2 sequences are KGHSH and LQKENI. CDR3 coding DNA: TGTGCCAGCTCACCACCCGGGGGGACAGGAGAGACCCAGTACTTC. It translates to CASSPPGGTGETQYF.

This chain uses TRBV7-8 with TRBJ1-2, with D unresolved. Trimming took off 1 base at V and 4 bases at J, with 10 bases between the two ends. The CDR3 is 14 residues long. CDR1 is SGHVS and CDR2 is FQNEAQ in the germline V gene. The CDR3 DNA is TGTGCCAGCAGCTTAGAGGACCGCGGCTATGGCTACACCTTC. This sequence encodes CASSLEDRGYGYTF.

The sample holds a few counts of this clonotype. The J gene is TRBJ2-7, the V gene TRBV4-2; D may be TRBD1 or TRBD2 (7 bases each). CDR3 length: 15 amino acids. V lost 0 bases and J lost 6, with 15 bases in between. Germline CDR1 reads LGHNA; CDR2 reads YNFKEQ. The CDR3 DNA reads as TGTGCCAGCAGCCAAGATCGGGGGAGGGGGCGCGAGCAGTACTTC. The encoded protein is CASSQDRGRGREQYF.

This clonotype was seen many times. The chain combines TRBV7-9 with TRBJ2-1; a weak D match, TRBD2 (6 bases). This CDR3 spans 13 amino acids. Deletions cut 4 bases from V and 4 bases from J, with 8 bases between. Per germline, CDR1 SEHNR and CDR2 FQNEAQ (reference sequence). CDR3 residues: CASSSGTYNEQFF. The CDR3 region has the DNA TGTGCCAGCAGCTCGGGGACTTACAATGAGCAGTTCTTC.

Comment on this clonotype: One end of the junction does not line up with germline, which may come from a read error. The rearrangement joins TRBV30 to TRBJ1-6; D not resolved. Looked up from germline, CDR1 is GTSNPN and CDR2 is SVGIG (reference sequence). The CDR3 runs to 19 residues. DNA of the CDR3: TGTGCCCGGAGTGAACGTGGTGGGTTACAAGGGTCCTATAATTCACCCCTCCACTTT. Its translation is CARSERGGLQGSYNSPLHF.

The rearrangement uses TRBV5-1 and TRBJ1-5, with D uncertain. Trimming stripped 0 bases from V and 7 bases from J, with 5 bases between. The germline CDR1 and CDR2 sequences are SGHRS and YFSETQ. The CDR3 length is 12 residues. This CDR3 reads CASSLEGQPQHF. The CDR3 nucleotides are TGCGCCAGCAGCTTGGAGGGCCAGCCCCAGCATTTT.

There are many counts of this clonotype. The rearrangement joins TRBV4-2 to TRBJ2-3; no reliable D call. The CDR3 runs to 15 residues. Germline V lookup: CDR1 LGHNA, CDR2 YNFKEQ. Trimming took 4 bases from V and 0 from J, leaving 11 bases between them. This CDR3 reads CASSLTAASTDTQYF. In DNA, the CDR3 is TGTGCCAGCAGCCTTACAGCCGCTAGCACAGATACGCAGTATTTT.

At least ten counts were recorded for this clonotype. The chain is built from TRBV3-1 and TRBJ1-2; maybe TRBD1 (5 bases). The ends were cut back, 1 base at V and 4 bases at J, with 13 bases in the middle. CDR3 length: 15 amino acids. The germline V gene encodes CDR1 LGHDT and CDR2 YNNKEL (reference sequence). The chain's CDR3 is CASSQGEGVVYGYTF. CDR3 coding DNA: TGTGCCAGCAGCCAAGGGGAAGGGGTAGTCTATGGCTACACCTTC.

Ten or more counts support this clonotype. The J gene is TRBJ1-5, the V gene TRBV9; tentative D call: TRBD1 (5 bases). V dropped 0 bases and J dropped 4 bases, with 8 bases sitting between them. This CDR3 is built from 14 residues. From germline, CDR1 is SGDLS and CDR2 YYNGEE. The CDR3 coding sequence is TGTGCCAGCAGCGTAGAAGGGGTTAATCAGCCCCAGCATTTT. This gives the protein CASSVEGVNQPQHF.

In DNA, the CDR3 is TGTGCCAGTAGTACTCTAGCTTCACCTGCTAATGAGCAGTTCTTC. Translation gives CASSTLASPANEQFF. The chain links TRBV19 to TRBJ2-1; tentative D call: TRBD2 (5 bases). V was shortened by 4 bases and J by 7 bases, with 17 bases between the two germline ends. Germline loops: CDR1 LNHDA, CDR2 SQIVND (reference sequence). This CDR3 spans 15 amino acids.

This clonotype has ten or more counts. The gene calls are TRBV20-1 and TRBJ1-2, with a tentative D call TRBD1 (6 bases). CDR3 size: 14 residues. V was pared by 6 bases and J by 5 bases, with 19 bases between. In germline, CDR1 is DFQATT, CDR2 SNEGSKA (reference sequence). CDR3: CSARPPGQRYGYTF. In DNA form, the CDR3 reads TGCAGTGCCCGACCCCCAGGACAGCGATATGGCTACACCTTC.

The chain recombines TRBV11-2 with TRBJ2-1, with TRBD1 as a possible D gene (5 bases). The V and J ends lost 2 bases and 2 bases respectively, with 10 bases between them. The V gene's germline CDR1 is SGHAT and CDR2 FQNNGV. The CDR3 is 15 amino acids. This chain's CDR3 is CASSLTQGTYNEQFF. The CDR3 DNA follows: TGTGCCAGCAGCTTAACCCAGGGTACCTACAATGAGCAGTTCTTC.

This clonotype was seen many times. CDR3 region: CASSHAVGRGMKYGTYGYTF. For the CDR3, the DNA is TGCGCCAGCAGCCACGCCGTCGGCAGGGGGATGAAATACGGTACCTATGGCTACACCTTC. The J gene is TRBJ1-2, the V gene TRBV4-1; 7 bases agree with TRBD1. Losses at the gene ends were 3 bases for V and 4 bases for J; bases not matched to a gene: 23. The CDR3 contains 20 residues. CDR1 and CDR2 (germline): MGHRA, YSYEKL.

Many counts were recorded for this clonotype. In DNA, the CDR3 is TGTGCCAGCAGCTTTCGCTGGACAGGTGAAATAGAGACCCAGTACTTC. Its protein product is CASSFRWTGEIETQYF. The rearrangement uses TRBV7-6 and TRBJ2-5; 7 positions match TRBD1. The CDR3 runs 16 residues. Germline CDR1 and CDR2: SGHVS and FNYEAQ. Trimming cost V 3 bases and J 4 bases; bases outside gene matches: 11.